The 26 T cell receptor beta chains in this list originate from one sample, sequenced in a study of cytomegalovirus exposure and HLA in healthy donors. PCR was performed using 60 Vbeta and 13 Jbeta primers. The protocol was immunoSEQ multiplex PCR, while the TCRdb copy is restricted to in-frame clones and leaves out a portion. Counted here are fewer than 100,000 clones, about 80% occurring once; the ten biggest clones make up approximately 6.4%. The sample taken for sequencing was PBMCs. Source of these receptors: a man aged 40-50 years in good health and CMV-seropositive.

The chain carries TRBV6-5 and TRBJ2-2; D unresolved. Trimming removed 10 bases at V and 2 bases at J, with 11 bases between. The CDR3 is 13 amino acids. Germline V gene data show CDR1 as MNHEY and CDR2 as SVGAGI. CDR3 region: CATTGHNTGELFF. The CDR3 DNA sequence: TGTGCCACTACTGGGCATAACACCGGGGAGCTGTTTTTT.

This clone was counted between two and nine times. Other nucleotide sequences from this sample produce the same CDR3. CDR3 loop: CASSLGGTQETQYF. The CDR3 DNA follows: TGTGCCAGCAGCTTGGGCGGAACACAAGAGACCCAGTACTTC. The chain carries TRBV5-4 and TRBJ2-5; no clear D gene. The V end lost 0 bases, the J end lost 2 bases, and 8 bases lay between the germline ends. Germline-derived CDR1 and CDR2 are SGHNT and YYREEE (reference sequence). CDR3 size: 14 residues.

This chain links TRBV19 with TRBJ2-5, with TRBD2 matching 14 bases. The germline V gene encodes CDR1 LNHDA and CDR2 SQIVND (reference sequence). This CDR3 is built from 17 residues. J was trimmed by 0 bases and V by 4 bases; bases with no gene match: 4. Here the CDR3 DNA reads TGTGCCAGTAGTACCCGGACTAGCGGGGGGTACCAAGAGACCCAGTACTTC. This translates into CASSTRTSGGYQETQYF.

As concerns this clone: Other DNA sequences in this sample translate to the same CDR3. The chain joins TRBV7-6 to TRBJ2-1; D remains ambiguous. V was clipped by 4 bases and J by 10 bases, with 11 bases between them. The CDR3 runs 12 residues. Germline V gives CDR1 SGHVS, CDR2 FNYEAQ. The CDR3 spells CASSSVAAEQFF. The CDR3 nucleotides read TGTGCCAGCAGCTCCGTCGCGGCGGAGCAGTTCTTC.

The chain carries TRBV4-1 and TRBJ1-2, with TRBD1 as a possible D gene (6 bases). This CDR3 region has 15 residues. V was pared by 0 bases and J by 3 bases, with 11 bases between. Germline values: CDR1 MGHRA, CDR2 YSYEKL. The CDR3 protein is CASSQDGQTYYGYTF. In nucleotides, the CDR3 is TGCGCCAGCAGCCAAGACGGACAGACTTACTATGGCTACACCTTC.

The J gene is TRBJ2-3, the V gene TRBV5-4; 9 bases agree with TRBD1. The junction had 15 bases not matched to a gene; V was cut back by 4 bases and J by 6 bases. Germline V CDR1 and CDR2: SGHNT, YYREEE (reference sequence). This CDR3 is 17 amino acids long. The CDR3 spells CASSPRYGTGLSDTQYF. The DNA for the CDR3 is TGTGCCAGCAGCCCGCGGTATGGGACAGGGCTGTCCGATACGCAGTATTTT.

The rearrangement uses TRBV6-4 and TRBJ1-4, with a weak D call TRBD1 (5 bases). Germline values: CDR1 MRHNA, CDR2 SNTAGT. This CDR3 spans 15 amino acids. V lost 8 bases and J lost 4, with 17 bases in between. CDR3 sequence (DNA): TGTGCCAGCCGGGAGCAGGGCGCCAATAATGAAAAACTGTTTTTT. Translation: CASREQGANNEKLFF.

This sequence joins TRBV10-1 and TRBJ2-2; 9 bases match TRBD2. V shed 3 bases, J shed 6 bases, and the junction held 8 bases outside the gene matches. Germline CDR1 WNHNN, CDR2 SYGVQD (reference sequence). The CDR3 is 16 residues long. The CDR3, as DNA: TGCGCCAGCAGTGATGGATTAGCGGGGGACCCCGGGGAGCTGTTTTTT. This gives the protein CASSDGLAGDPGELFF.

The chain has TRBV5-4 and TRBJ2-1; 7 bases are shared with TRBD2. Germline CDR1 SGHNT, CDR2 YYREEE (reference sequence). J was trimmed by 0 bases and V by 0 bases; bases with no gene match: 6. This CDR3 comprises 17 residues. The CDR3 coding sequence is TGTGCCAGCAGCTTGGGGGCGGGGACTAACTCCTACAATGAGCAGTTCTTC. It codes for CASSLGAGTNSYNEQFF.

In this sample, this clone turned up a few times. The V call is TRBV7-9, the J call TRBJ2-7; perhaps TRBD1 as D (6 bases). With 4 bases removed from V and 2 bases from J, the gap between germline ends came to 18 bases. Germline V gene sequence: CDR1 SEHNR, CDR2 FQNEAQ (reference sequence). The CDR3 extends over 16 amino acids. CDR3 DNA: TGTGCCAGCAGCTCCTCAACGCTGACAGGACCCTACGAGCAGTACTTC. Translated, it gives CASSSSTLTGPYEQYF.

This clone was counted a few times. The chain carries TRBV5-4 and TRBJ2-1; 16 nucleotides line up with TRBD2. The CDR3 extends over 15 amino acids. Germline trimming cut 2 bases from V and 10 bases from J; bases unmatched to any gene: 3. Germline V gene lookup returns CDR1 SGHNT and CDR2 YYREEE (reference sequence). The CDR3 spells CASSLGTSGRVEQFF. The CDR3 DNA is TGTGCCAGCAGCTTAGGGACTAGCGGGAGGGTAGAGCAGTTCTTC.

Comment on this clone: The CDR3 does not close with the conserved phenylalanine or tryptophan, likely indicating a read error. The chain carries TRBV11-2 and TRBJ2-2; no definite D call. This CDR3 has 13 residues. With 5 bases removed from V and 2 bases from J, the gap between germline ends came to 6 bases. Germline V gene sequence: CDR1 SGHAT, CDR2 FQNNGV. Here the CDR3 DNA reads TGTGCCAGCAGCGATGGAAACACCGGGGAGCTGTTTATT. Protein: CASSDGNTGELFI.

The chain couples TRBV9 to TRBJ2-3; TRBD1 matches 8 bases. The CDR3 has 15 residues. V trimming: 4 bases; J trimming: 2 bases; junction bases outside the gene matches: 6. Germline CDR1 reads SGDLS; CDR2 reads YYNGEE. CDR3 coding DNA: TGTGCCAGCAGCACCCGACAGGGGAACACAGATACGCAGTATTTT. It yields the protein CASSTRQGNTDTQYF.

The chain joins TRBV5-1 to TRBJ1-1, with TRBD1 identical over 7 bases. The length of the CDR3 is 16 residues. V lost 0 bases to trimming and J lost 0 bases; unmatched junction nucleotides: 5. The germline V gene encodes CDR1 SGHRS and CDR2 YFSETQ. The CDR3 loop is CASSLATGQMNTEAFF. CDR3 DNA: TGCGCCAGCAGCTTGGCTACGGGACAGATGAACACTGAAGCTTTCTTT. The variable domain in full, completed from reference TRBV5-1 and TRBJ1-1, reads KAGVTQTPRYLIKTRGQQVTLSCSPISGHRSVSWYQQTPGQGLQFLFEYFSETQRNKGNFPGRFSGRQFSNSRSEMNVSTLELGDSALYLCASSLATGQMNTEAFFGQGTRLTVV.

CDR3 coding DNA: TGTGCCAGCAGAGTGGACAGGAGCGCGGAAAAACTGTTTTTT. Protein product: CASRVDRSAEKLFF. The V and J genes are TRBV2 and TRBJ1-4, with 7 bases that match TRBD1. V was pared by 6 bases and J by 8 bases, with 9 bases of the junction left unmatched. There are 14 residues in the CDR3. Germline CDR1 and CDR2: SNHLY and FYNNEI. Complete variable domain (other parts from reference TRBV2 and TRBJ1-4): EPEVTQTPSHQVTQMGQEVILRCVPISNHLYFYWYRQILGQKVEFLVSFYNNEISEKSEIFDDQFSVERPDGSNFTLKIRSTKLEDSAMYFCASRVDRSAEKLFFGSGTQLSVL.

V usage is TRBV7-2 and J usage is TRBJ2-7, with 9 positions matching TRBD2. V lost 4 bases, J lost 2 bases, and 9 bases stayed unmatched. The V gene's germline CDR1 is SGHTA and CDR2 FQGNSA. CDR3 length: 16 amino acids. CDR3 in amino acids: CASSSRTSAYPYEQYF. The CDR3 nucleotides read TGTGCCAGCAGCTCCCGGACTAGCGCGTACCCCTACGAGCAGTACTTC.

The gene calls are TRBV5-4 and TRBJ2-3; D is ambiguous. The CDR3 covers 13 residues. Per germline, CDR1 SGHNT and CDR2 YYREEE (reference sequence). Trimming shortened V by 0 bases and J by 8 bases, and 10 bases separated the two germline ends. DNA for the CDR3: TGTGCCAGCAGCTTGGTGACTTCTCGTACGCAGTATTTT. Translation: CASSLVTSRTQYF. The full variable domain, its missing parts supplied by reference TRBV5-4 and TRBJ2-3, is ETGVTQSPTHLIKTRGQQVTLRCSSQSGHNTVSWYQQALGQGPQFIFQYYREEENGRGNFPPRFSGLQFPNYSSELNVNALELDDSALYLCASSLVTSRTQYFGPGTRLTVL.

The V and J genes are TRBV5-5 and TRBJ2-1; D possibly corresponds to TRBD2 (7 bases). The CDR3 is made up of 14 amino acids. Germline CDR1 SGHKS, CDR2 YYEKEE (reference sequence). Trimming shortened V by 4 bases and J by 9 bases, and 17 bases separated the two germline ends. The CDR3 loop reads CASSPGGGAGEQFF. The CDR3 DNA reads as TGTGCCAGCAGCCCCGGAGGGGGGGCGGGTGAGCAGTTCTTC. Together with reference TRBV5-5 and TRBJ2-1, the CDR3 gives the full variable domain: DAGVTQSPTHLIKTRGQQVTLRCSPISGHKSVSWYQQVLGQGPQFIFQYYEKEERGRGNFPDRFSARQFPNYSSELNVNALLLGDSALYLCASSPGGGAGEQFFGPGTRLTVL.

V usage is TRBV7-8 and J usage is TRBJ2-5, with unresolved D. The DNA end lines up better with TRBJ2-7; the J call may be wrong. The germline CDR1 and CDR2 sequences are SGHVS and FQNEAQ. The CDR3 loop spans 12 amino acids. CDR3 amino acids: CASSLAVYEQYF. CDR3 coding DNA: TGTGCCAGCAGCTTAGCAGTCTACGAGCAGTACTTC.

In this sample, this clone turned up a few times. The CDR3 coding sequence is TGTGCCAGCAGTTTATTGCGGGTCTCCTACGAGCAGTACTTC. Amino acid sequence: CASSLLRVSYEQYF. The chain links TRBV28 to TRBJ2-7; D perhaps matches TRBD2 (5 bases). Trimming shortened V by 1 base and J by 0 bases, and 7 bases separated the two germline ends. The CDR3 has 14 residues. Germline CDR1 and CDR2: MDHEN and SYDVKM.

J is TRBJ2-7 and V is TRBV10-3, with 7 bases identical to TRBD1. Germline CDR1 is ENHRY and CDR2 is SYGVKD. The CDR3 covers 18 residues. V lost 7 bases and J lost 3; bases outside the gene matches: 21. In DNA form, the CDR3 reads TGTGCCATCACTGACCCGACAGGGTCGGACTCGACCCACTACGAGCAGTACTTC. Translation gives CAITDPTGSDSTHYEQYF.

The rearrangement links TRBV27 to TRBJ2-2, with 11 positions matching TRBD2. This CDR3 spans 15 amino acids. The germline gives CDR1 MNHEY, CDR2 SMNVEV (reference sequence). The J segment lost 5 bases and the V segment lost 3 bases, leaving 2 bases of the junction unmatched. The CDR3 here is CASSFTSGGTGELFF. The CDR3 nucleotides read TGTGCCAGCAGTTTCACTAGCGGGGGAACCGGGGAGCTGTTTTTT.

The CDR3 DNA is TGTGCCATCAGTGGGACAGGGGCCGGGGAGCTGTTTTTT. This translates into CAISGTGAGELFF. The chain employs TRBV10-3 and TRBJ2-2, with TRBD1 identical over 9 bases. Per the germline V gene, CDR1 is ENHRY and CDR2 is SYGVKD. CDR3 length: 13 residues. The V and J ends lost 4 bases and 6 bases, in that order; junction bases with no gene match: 0.

This clone was observed a single time. This chain connects TRBV4-1 to TRBJ2-7; possibly TRBD1 for D (7 bases). The CDR3 covers 16 residues. The V and J ends lost 0 bases and 1 base respectively, with 13 bases between them. CDR1 is MGHRA and CDR2 is YSYEKL in the germline V gene. CDR3 sequence reads: CASSQDRGTVSYEQYF. CDR3 coding DNA: TGCGCCAGCAGCCAAGATCGGGGGACAGTTTCCTACGAGCAGTACTTC.

This clone was counted only a few times. Other DNA sequences in the sample encode the same CDR3. J is TRBJ2-7 and V is TRBV9; 8 nucleotides match TRBD1. The CDR3 length is 15 residues. V shed 0 bases and J 4 bases; nucleotides not matched to a gene: 6. CDR1 is SGDLS and CDR2 is YYNGEE in the germline V gene. CDR3 region: CASSVAGTGDYEQYF. The CDR3 nucleotides are TGTGCCAGCAGCGTAGCTGGGACAGGTGATTACGAGCAGTACTTC.

The chain links TRBV5-1 to TRBJ2-1; 12 positions agree with TRBD2. The V gene's germline CDR1 is SGHRS and CDR2 YFSETQ. CDR3 length: 14 amino acids. Trimming at V came to 7 bases and at J to 8 bases, leaving 7 bases not matched to a gene. CDR3 DNA: TGCGCCAGCTCTAGCGGGGGGGCCCTGGATGAGCAGTTCTTC. This gives the protein CASSSGGALDEQFF.